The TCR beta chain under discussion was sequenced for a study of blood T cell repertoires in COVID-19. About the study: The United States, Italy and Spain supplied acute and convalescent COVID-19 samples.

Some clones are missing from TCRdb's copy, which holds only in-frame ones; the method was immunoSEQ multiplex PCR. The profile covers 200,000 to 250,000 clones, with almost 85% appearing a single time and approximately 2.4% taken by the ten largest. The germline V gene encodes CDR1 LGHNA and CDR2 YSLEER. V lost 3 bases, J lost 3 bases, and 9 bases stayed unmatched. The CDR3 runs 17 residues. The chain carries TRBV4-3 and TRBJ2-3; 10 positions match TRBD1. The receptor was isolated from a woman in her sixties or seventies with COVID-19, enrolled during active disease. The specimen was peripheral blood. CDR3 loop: CASSQDYLGQGTDTQYF. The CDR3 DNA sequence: TGCGCCAGCAGCCAGGATTATTTGGGACAGGGGACAGATACGCAGTATTTT.